Below are 9 T cell receptor beta chains sequenced from a single sample in a study of cytomegalovirus exposure and HLA in healthy donors. PCR amplification relied on 60 Vbeta primers (plus 13 Jbeta primers). The method was immunoSEQ multiplex PCR; TCRdb's version includes in-frame clones alone and lacks a portion of them. This table holds around 100,000 clones, roughly 85% found once. The material sequenced was PBMCs. The receptors come from a man between 25 and 39 years old in good health and CMV-seronegative.

About this clone: The same CDR3 also results from other DNA sequences found in this sample. This chain connects TRBV5-4 to TRBJ2-3, with D possibly matching TRBD2 (5 bases). CDR3 length: 16 amino acids. The germline V gene encodes CDR1 SGHNT and CDR2 YYREEE (reference sequence). V lost 0 bases, J lost 0 bases, and 11 bases lay in between. The CDR3 sequence: CASSLDLARSTDTQYF. The CDR3 DNA is TGTGCCAGCAGCTTGGACCTAGCACGTAGCACAGATACGCAGTATTTT.

CDR3 sequence: CASSSEGGTGTEAFF. As DNA, the CDR3 is TGTGCCAGCAGCTCGGAGGGTGGGACAGGCACTGAAGCTTTCTTT. The rearrangement joins TRBV5-4 to TRBJ1-1, with 8 bases lining up with TRBD1. From germline, CDR1 is SGHNT and CDR2 YYREEE (reference sequence). The J segment lost 4 bases and the V segment lost 3 bases, leaving 8 bases of the junction unmatched. The CDR3 extends over 15 amino acids.

This clone was seen more than once but under ten times. V and J are TRBV23-1 and TRBJ1-2; TRBD1 might be the D (6 bases). TRBV23-1 is an ORF for which the function is uncertain. The V gene lost 0 bases and the J gene lost 8 bases, with 19 bases spanning the gap. This CDR3 has 16 amino acids. CDR3 region: CASSQSAVGGGQGYTF. The DNA of the CDR3 is TGCGCCAGCAGTCAATCGGCGGTCGGGGGGGGCCAAGGCTACACCTTC.

This clone was counted a single time. The chain employs TRBV27 and TRBJ2-7; 15 positions match TRBD2. V shed 5 bases and J 0 bases; nucleotides not matched to a gene: 8. This CDR3 is built from 18 residues. Germline loops: CDR1 MNHEY, CDR2 SMNVEV (reference sequence). The CDR3, as DNA: TGTGCCAGCAGTACCATAGGGACTAGCGGGAGGAGCTCCTACGAGCAGTACTTC. It yields the protein CASSTIGTSGRSSYEQYF.

This clone has only one observation. V is TRBV28 and J is TRBJ1-2, with 7 positions matching TRBD1. Looked up from germline, CDR1 is MDHEN and CDR2 is SYDVKM. The CDR3 covers 13 residues. Unmatched junction bases numbered 5, after V lost 5 bases and J lost 5 bases. CDR3 coding DNA: TGTGCCAGCAGTCCCGGACAGGATTATGGCTACACCTTC. Its protein is CASSPGQDYGYTF.

The V call is TRBV29-1, the J call TRBJ2-1; 7 nucleotides agree with TRBD1. CDR1 is SQVTM and CDR2 is ANQGSEA in the germline V gene. The V gene end was trimmed by 8 bases and the J gene end by 2 bases; junction bases not matched to a gene: 9. The length of the CDR3 is 14 residues. The CDR3 loop is CSIARDRTYNEQFF. The DNA for the CDR3 is TGCAGCATCGCCCGGGACAGAACCTACAATGAGCAGTTCTTC.

The gene calls are TRBV6-1 and TRBJ1-2; D is undetermined. Germline values: CDR1 MNHNS, CDR2 SASEGT. V lost 2 bases to trimming and J lost 4 bases, with 17 bases between them. This CDR3 region has 16 residues. CDR3 sequence reads: CASSEHRADRGYGYTF. CDR3 sequence (DNA): TGTGCCAGCAGTGAACATCGGGCAGACCGGGGCTATGGCTACACCTTC.

The CDR3 reads CASSYSGGTEAFF. DNA for the CDR3: TGTGCCAGCAGTTACTCGGGGGGCACTGAAGCTTTCTTT. The V and J genes are TRBV6-5 and TRBJ1-1; TRBD1 is a possible D gene (5 bases). CDR3 length: 13 amino acids. Germline V lookup: CDR1 MNHEY, CDR2 SVGAGI. Trimming removed 0 bases from V and 4 bases from J, with 6 bases in between.

The J gene is TRBJ2-2, the V gene TRBV7-9; D unclear. Per the germline V gene, CDR1 is SEHNR and CDR2 is FQNEAQ (reference sequence). V shed 4 bases and J shed 5 bases, with 5 bases lying between them. There are 12 residues in the CDR3. CDR3 amino acids: CASSSDTGELFF. In nucleotides, the CDR3 is TGTGCCAGCAGCTCAGATACCGGGGAGCTGTTTTTT.